This entry lists 21 T cell receptor beta chains sequenced from one sample in a study of CD8+CD57+ T cells in acquired aplastic anemia. Using genomic DNA as the template, TCR beta VDJ and CDR3 profiling was carried out. TCRdb re-called the reads with MiXCR, one entry per CDR3 protein. The repertoire holds about 160,000 distinct CDR3 sequences, around 48% seen once, with 2.5% to 3% in the top ten. Selection for sequencing was limited to patients who had shown CD8+CD57+ cell expansion by flow cytometry. The sample taken for sequencing was sorted CD4+, CD8+, or CD8+CD57+ T cells (not recorded which) from PBMCs. The receptors were sampled from a human donor with aplastic anemia.

This clonotype has ten or more counts. This chain links TRBV3-1 with TRBJ1-2, with D perhaps matching TRBD1 (5 bases). Germline V gives CDR1 LGHDT, CDR2 YNNKEL (reference sequence). The CDR3 runs to 13 residues. V was clipped by 4 bases and J by 6 bases, with 12 bases between them. The DNA for the CDR3 is TGTGCCAGCAGCCCCGGGGGACCGAATGGCTACACCTTC. Its translation: CASSPGGPNGYTF.

The rearrangement links TRBV9 to TRBJ2-3; 10 bases are a match to TRBD2. Germline CDR1 is SGDLS and CDR2 is YYNGEE. The trim removed 0 bases at V and 2 bases at J, leaving 6 bases unmatched. This CDR3 is built from 17 residues. The chain's CDR3 is CASSVDVAGGLTDTQYF. The CDR3 nucleotides read TGTGCCAGCAGCGTAGATGTAGCGGGAGGCCTCACAGATACGCAGTATTTT.

The CDR3 here is CAWSVGTRTAHYGYTF. For the CDR3, the DNA is TGTGCCTGGAGTGTGGGCACGAGAACAGCCCACTATGGCTACACCTTC. The genes are TRBV30 and TRBJ1-2; no definite D call. Germline CDR1 and CDR2: GTSNPN and SVGIG (reference sequence). The germline V and J ends were trimmed by 0 bases and 3 bases, with 17 bases remaining between them. This CDR3 has 16 residues.

The chain has TRBV15 and TRBJ1-2; the D gene is possibly TRBD1 (5 bases). V was cut by 0 bases and J by 3 bases, with 14 bases left in between. The CDR3 totals 16 residues. Germline CDR1 reads LNHNV; CDR2 reads YYDKDF (reference sequence). CDR3 DNA: TGTGCCACCAGCAGAGATTACTCATCGACAGACTATGGCTACACCTTC. It is translated as CATSRDYSSTDYGYTF.

Remarks on this clonotype: This clone may be a read error of a much larger clone one base away. The chain uses TRBV11-3 and TRBJ2-7; D is perhaps TRBD1 (6 bases). Germline loops: CDR1 SGHNT, CDR2 YENEEA. The CDR3 length is 15 residues. CDR3 loop: CTSSLSQGVTYEQYF. CDR3 DNA: TGTACCAGCAGCTTGTCACAGGGAGTCACCTACGAGCAGTACTTC.

V and J are TRBV7-2 and TRBJ2-2, with D unresolved. V was shortened by 5 bases and J by 2 bases, with 12 bases between the two germline ends. Per germline, CDR1 SGHTA and CDR2 FQGNSA. This CDR3 has 15 amino acids. CDR3 in DNA: TGTGCCAGCAGCCGATGGACGGATAACACCGGGGAGCTGTTTTTT. The encoded protein is CASSRWTDNTGELFF.

This chain connects TRBV29-1 to TRBJ1-1; a weak D match, TRBD1 (5 bases). The V and J ends lost 8 bases and 0 bases respectively, with 10 bases between them. Germline V gene sequence: CDR1 SQVTM, CDR2 ANQGSEA. This CDR3 is 12 amino acids long. For the CDR3, the DNA is TGCAGCTACGAGGGGATGAACACTGAAGCTTTCTTT. As protein: CSYEGMNTEAFF.

This clonotype was counted ten times or more. V and J are TRBV12-3 or TRBV12-4 and TRBJ2-7; 12 bases map to TRBD2. The V and J ends lost 5 bases and 6 bases, in that order; junction bases with no gene match: 11. The CDR3 spans 16 residues. The CDR3 protein is CASSPRLAGVIGEQYF. The CDR3 DNA reads as TGTGCCAGCAGTCCGAGACTAGCGGGAGTTATAGGCGAGCAGTACTTC.

As for this clonotype: Here the CDR3 omits its conserved ending phenylalanine or tryptophan, so a read error is the likely source. This chain joins TRBV7-2 and TRBJ1-2; the match to TRBD1 covers 8 bases. Germline V CDR1 and CDR2: SGHTA, FQGNSA. The J segment lost 4 bases and the V segment lost 5 bases, leaving 9 bases of the junction unmatched. This CDR3 contains 15 residues. CDR3 DNA: TGTGCCAGCAGCATACCGGACAGGGCCCTCTATGGCTACACCCTC. This sequence encodes CASSIPDRALYGYTL.

At least ten counts were recorded for this clonotype. The chain is built from TRBV5-8 and TRBJ1-1, with D uncertain. Germline V CDR1 and CDR2: SGHTS, YDEGEE. Trimming pared 0 bases from V and 1 base from J, leaving 10 bases between. The CDR3 is made up of 15 amino acids. The CDR3 nucleotides are TGTGCCAGCAGCTTGGACGCGGTAGGGAACACTGAAGCTTTCTTT. As protein: CASSLDAVGNTEAFF.

This clonotype was seen ten or more times. The rearrangement links TRBV7-9 to TRBJ1-5; maybe TRBD1 (5 bases). V dropped 0 bases and J dropped 9 bases, with 9 bases sitting between them. CDR1 and CDR2 from the germline V gene are SEHNR and FQNEAQ (reference sequence). The CDR3 loop spans 13 amino acids. The chain's CDR3 is CASSLAGDRPQHF. The DNA of the CDR3 is TGTGCCAGCAGCTTAGCGGGGGATCGGCCCCAGCATTTT.

This clonotype has a count of ten or more. The chain joins TRBV12-3 or TRBV12-4 to TRBJ2-3; tentative D call: TRBD1 (6 bases). This CDR3 is built from 16 residues. V was pared by 5 bases and J by 2 bases, with 17 bases between. CDR3 sequence reads: CASSAPYRDTTDTQYF. CDR3 in DNA: TGTGCCAGCAGTGCTCCCTATCGGGACACCACAGATACGCAGTATTTT.

This clonotype was counted a single time. CDR3 sequence: CASWQDGTQYF. As DNA, the CDR3 is TGTGCCAGTTGGCAGGACGGTACGCAGTATTTT. This rearrangement joins TRBV12-3 or TRBV12-4 to TRBJ2-3; D unclear. The CDR3 contains 11 residues. Trimming cost V 9 bases and J 8 bases, with 12 bases left between them.

This clonotype has ten or more counts. The V gene is TRBV29-1, the J gene TRBJ2-4; no clear D gene. The V gene lost 1 base and the J gene lost 1 base, with 11 bases spanning the gap. This CDR3 has 15 residues. Germline V gene sequence: CDR1 SQVTM, CDR2 ANQGSEA. The CDR3 coding sequence is TGCAGCGTTGAAGGCGTCATGGGGGCCAAAAACATTCAGTACTTC. Translated: CSVEGVMGAKNIQYF.

The chain recombines TRBV20-1 with TRBJ1-2, with 7 bases aligning to TRBD1. This CDR3 contains 13 residues. Unmatched junction bases numbered 7, after V lost 5 bases and J lost 4 bases. Germline assignment: CDR1 DFQATT and CDR2 SNEGSKA (reference sequence). CDR3 protein: CSAPNRGTYGYTF. The CDR3 DNA follows: TGCAGTGCTCCCAACAGGGGAACCTATGGCTACACCTTC.

The J gene is TRBJ1-3, the V gene TRBV9, with a weak D call TRBD1 (5 bases). In germline, CDR1 is SGDLS, CDR2 YYNGEE. The CDR3 has 15 amino acids. Trimming took off 6 bases at V and 0 bases at J, with 13 bases between the two ends. The DNA of the CDR3 is TGTGCCAGCACCCGGGGGGGATCCTCTGGAAACACCATATATTTT. This encodes CASTRGGSSGNTIYF.

This clonotype was found many times. The V and J genes are TRBV7-9 and TRBJ2-1; D perhaps matches TRBD2 (6 bases). The CDR3 runs to 17 residues. V gave up 1 base and J gave up 0 bases, with 13 bases separating them. Germline V gene sequence: CDR1 SEHNR, CDR2 FQNEAQ (reference sequence). CDR3 residues: CASSLVSGERSYNEQFF. The CDR3, as DNA: TGTGCCAGCAGCTTAGTTTCGGGGGAACGCTCCTACAATGAGCAGTTCTTC.

With respect to this clonotype: One junction end disagrees with the germline gene, perhaps due to a read error. This chain joins TRBV19 and TRBJ2-7, with D perhaps assigned TRBD1 or TRBD2 (5 bases each). The germline gives CDR1 LNHDA, CDR2 SQIVND (reference sequence). The CDR3 has 15 residues. The CDR3 region is CASSGAGVSSHEQYF. CDR3 DNA sequence: TGTGCCAGTTCTGGGGCCGGGGTGAGCTCCCACGAGCAGTACTTC.

CDR3 DNA sequence: TGTGCCAGCAGGCTAGGGATCGGGTATTCACCCCTCCACTTT. Translation gives CASRLGIGYSPLHF. This rearrangement joins TRBV10-3 to TRBJ1-6; no definite D call. The CDR3 is 14 amino acids. Germline V gene sequence: CDR1 ENHRY, CDR2 SYGVKD. V dropped 10 bases and J dropped 8 bases, with 18 bases sitting between them.

This clonotype was observed at least ten times. The chain recombines TRBV7-6 with TRBJ2-2; 7 bases are shared with TRBD2. Germline assignment: CDR1 SGHVS and CDR2 FNYEAQ. J lost 4 bases, V lost 1 base, and 0 bases had no gene match. This CDR3 spans 14 amino acids. The CDR3 is CASSLGGGTGELFF. CDR3 in DNA: TGTGCCAGCAGCTTAGGGGGGGGCACCGGGGAGCTGTTTTTT.

This clonotype was found many times. The J gene is TRBJ1-1, the V gene TRBV5-1; TRBD1 matches at 7 bases. There are 14 residues in the CDR3. From germline, CDR1 is SGHRS and CDR2 YFSETQ. After removal of 0 bases from V and 4 bases from J, the junction contained 3 bases not matched to a gene. The CDR3 loop reads CASSLVPGGTEAFF. The CDR3 region has the DNA TGCGCCAGCAGCTTGGTGCCAGGGGGCACTGAAGCTTTCTTT.